The sequence of this T cell receptor (beta chain) was determined in a study of T cell responses to AZD1222 COVID-19 vaccine. As for the study in general: Second-dose intervals near 4 or 12 weeks were combined.

Whole-study findings and limits: Most donors were white British, females outnumbered males, and clonal diversity was possibly underestimated. The peak T cell response came first, and repertoires were sampled only after it. Rises in breadth and depth of Spike-specific TCRs came after two AZD1222 doses.

Regarding this clone: The antigen is undetermined.

Profiling relied on immunoSEQ multiplex PCR, and the TCRdb table lists in-frame clones only, not all of them. The sample carries 100,000 to 150,000 clones, about nine tenths recorded once. V shed 2 bases and J shed 2 bases, with 6 bases lying between them. Germline V CDR1 and CDR2: LNHDA, SQIVND (reference sequence). This CDR3 has 13 residues. The receptor was isolated from an adult in good health. The sequencing used peripheral blood, collected on day 0 of AZD1222 vaccination. V usage is TRBV19 and J usage is TRBJ1-2; D not resolved. CDR3 DNA sequence: TGTGCCAGTAGTATACGAGAGAACTATGGCTACACCTTC. As protein: CASSIRENYGYTF.